This T cell receptor (beta chain) is drawn from a study of T-cell reconstitution after alpha-beta-depleted transplantation in children. TCRbeta library construction was performed incorporating unique molecular identifiers. TCRdb re-derived calls from the PCR reads in MiXCR, one entry per CDR3 protein. The table shows around 360,000 distinct CDR3 sequences, with 10% occurring only once. This CDR3 has 14 amino acids. This clonotype came up many times. The chain carries TRBV21-1 and TRBJ1-5; TRBD1 reflects the table's D call only, with no check against the DNA. TRBV21-1 is termed a pseudogene. Sequences were derived from PBMCs from the stem cell graft donor, sampled from the stem cell graft. The clonotype was recovered from a human donor who donated a stem cell graft to a child with acute lymphoblastic leukemia. The CDR3, as DNA: TGTGCCAGCAGCAAACAGGGGAGCAATCAGCCCCAGCATTTT. Its translation is CASSKQGSNQPQHF.